The present T cell receptor beta chain was sequenced within a study of blood T cells in healthy people across ages. Through a sample-barcoded 5' primer and a J-beta primer mix, a second PCR was run for roughly 7 to 11 cycles. Every cDNA molecule bore a tag from a template-switch adaptor containing 12 random nucleotides. Via MiXCR, TCRdb re-called the 5' RACE reads, giving one row per CDR3 protein. The sample records roughly 800,000 distinct CDR3 sequences, around 25% being singletons. For this clonotype: Its target is unknown.

The CDR3 is 15 amino acids. The V gene's germline CDR1 is MNHEY and CDR2 SVGEGT. V lost 6 bases and J lost 8, with 20 bases in between. Study results and limitations: Relative to aged donors, long-lived donors carried more naive CD4+ cells and displayed higher diversity.

The sample was also reused in another study, on T cells of mothers and their children. This second study says: Versus unrelated pairs, overlap was slightly higher in related mother-child pairs, without reaching significance. The analysis detected no persistent microchimeric T cell clones.

The chain employs TRBV6-2 or TRBV6-3 and TRBJ2-1, with D perhaps TRBD2 (5 bases). The sample taken for sequencing was blood. The TCR originated in a boy younger than 18 in good health. CDR3 bases: TGTGCCAGCAGCGGATCAGAAGGGAAGGAGGATGAGCAGTTCTTC. Residues: CASSGSEGKEDEQFF.